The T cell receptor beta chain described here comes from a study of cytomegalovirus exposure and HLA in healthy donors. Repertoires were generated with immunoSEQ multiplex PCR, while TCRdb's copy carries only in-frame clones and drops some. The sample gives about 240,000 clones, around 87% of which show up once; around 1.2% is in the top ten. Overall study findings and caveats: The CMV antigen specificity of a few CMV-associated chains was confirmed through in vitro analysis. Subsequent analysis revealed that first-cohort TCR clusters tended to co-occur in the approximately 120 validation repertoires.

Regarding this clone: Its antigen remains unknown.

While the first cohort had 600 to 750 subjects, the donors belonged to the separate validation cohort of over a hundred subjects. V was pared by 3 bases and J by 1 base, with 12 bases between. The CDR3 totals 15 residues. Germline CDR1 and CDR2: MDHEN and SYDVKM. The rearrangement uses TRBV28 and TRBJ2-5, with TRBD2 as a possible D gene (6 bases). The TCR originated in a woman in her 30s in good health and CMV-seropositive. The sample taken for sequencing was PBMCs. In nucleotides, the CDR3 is TGTGCCAGCAGTTTTTCGGGAGAGGGCCAAGAGACCCAGTACTTC. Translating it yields CASSFSGEGQETQYF.